Below are 19 T cell receptor beta chains sequenced from a single sample in a study of blood T cells in healthy people across ages (dated by TCRdb to the mid-2010s). Library preparation was by 5' RACE. These reads were obtained on an Illumina HiSeq 2500. A second roughly 6 to 11 cycle PCR used a sample-barcoded 5' primer and a J-beta primer mix. TCRdb applied fastp at Q25 and MiXCR to the public reads, then kept only in-frame beta chains. Every distinct CDR3 protein forms one entry, paired with its most common genes and DNA. A total of 800,000 or so distinct CDR3 sequences appear in this sample, 35% to 50% of them only once. The ten largest clones take up 15% to 20% of the sample. Material: blood. The receptors stem from a man aged 80 or over in good health.

This clonotype turned up a few times. The chain combines TRBV2 with TRBJ2-1; 8 positions agree with TRBD2. In germline, CDR1 is SNHLY, CDR2 FYNNEI. V trimming: 7 bases; J trimming: 8 bases; junction bases outside the gene matches: 10. This CDR3 has 14 residues. The CDR3, as DNA: TGTGCCAGCACAGGCGGTCTAGCGGGCGATGAGCAGTTCTTC. Its translation: CASTGGLAGDEQFF.

To note about this clonotype: The junction departs from the called germline gene at one end, perhaps through a read error. V usage is TRBV6-1 and J usage is TRBJ2-6, with D perhaps TRBD1 or TRBD2 (5 bases each). The length of the CDR3 is 19 residues. Germline V lookup: CDR1 MNHNS, CDR2 SASEGT. The CDR3 DNA sequence: TGTGCCATCAGTGACAATCGTTTGGGACCTCGCTCTGGGGCCAACGTCCTGACTTTC. Translating gives CAISDNRLGPRSGANVLTF.

V gene TRBV10-3 combines with J gene TRBJ2-6, with 8 positions matching TRBD1. V trimming: 2 bases; J trimming: 12 bases; junction bases outside the gene matches: 6. CDR3 length: 14 amino acids. Germline V gene sequence: CDR1 ENHRY, CDR2 SYGVKD. CDR3 region: CAISEGQGLSVLTF. Written as DNA, the CDR3 is TGTGCCATCAGTGAGGGACAGGGTTTAAGCGTCCTGACTTTC.

The CDR3 nucleotides are TGTGCCAGCAGCTTAGGCGGAGTCTGCTTCTACGAGCAGTACTTC. It specifies CASSLGGVCFYEQYF. This chain connects TRBV7-2 to TRBJ2-7; D is ambiguous. Germline V gives CDR1 SGHTA, CDR2 FQGNSA. Trimming pared 1 base from V and 3 bases from J, leaving 13 bases between. The CDR3 covers 15 residues. The whole variable domain, remainder taken from reference TRBV7-2 and TRBJ2-7, is GAGVSQSPSNKVTEKGKDVELRCDPISGHTALYWYRQSLGQGLEFLIYFQGNSAPDKSGLPSDRFSAERTGGSVSTLTIQRTQQEDSAVYLCASSLGGVCFYEQYFGPGTRLTVT.

This chain joins TRBV3-1 and TRBJ1-1; 7 bases fit TRBD1. The trim removed 6 bases at V and 0 bases at J, leaving 7 bases unmatched. This CDR3 region has 15 residues. Per germline, CDR1 LGHDT and CDR2 YNNKEL (reference sequence). CDR3 sequence: CASSNRGLLNTEAFF. In nucleotides, the CDR3 is TGTGCCAGCAGTAACAGGGGCCTTCTGAACACTGAAGCTTTCTTT. The full variable domain, completed using reference TRBV3-1 and TRBJ1-1, is DTAVSQTPKYLVTQMGNDKSIKCEQNLGHDTMYWYKQDSKKFLKIMFSYNNKELIINETVPNRFSPKSPDKAHLNLHINSLELGDSAVYFCASSNRGLLNTEAFFGQGTRLTVV.

This clonotype was counted a few times. V usage is TRBV29-1 and J usage is TRBJ2-6; D remains ambiguous. CDR3 size: 14 residues. The V end was cut by 1 base, the J end by 0 bases, with 4 bases between. Germline assignment: CDR1 SQVTM and CDR2 ANQGSEA. The CDR3 reads CSVEGNSGANVLTF. The CDR3 DNA is TGCAGCGTTGAAGGCAACTCTGGGGCCAACGTCCTGACTTTC.

The rearrangement joins TRBV2 to TRBJ1-5; 9 nucleotides align to TRBD1. CDR3 length equals 16 residues. Germline CDR1 SNHLY, CDR2 FYNNEI. V lost 2 bases to trimming and J lost 5 bases; unmatched junction nucleotides: 7. The CDR3 nucleotides are TGTGCCAGCAGTGAAAGGGGGGGACAGGGACATCAGCCCCAGCATTTT. Protein product: CASSERGGQGHQPQHF.

In this sample, this clonotype turned up a few times. CDR3 bases: TGCAGTGCTAGAGATACGGGACTAGCGGGAGGTCCCAATGAGCAGTTCTTC. It codes for CSARDTGLAGGPNEQFF. The chain has TRBV20-1 and TRBJ2-1; TRBD2 aligns across 15 bases. Germline V gene lookup returns CDR1 DFQATT and CDR2 SNEGSKA (reference sequence). This CDR3 is 17 amino acids long. V was pared by 0 bases and J by 6 bases, with 6 bases of the junction left unmatched.

The V gene is TRBV6-1, the J gene TRBJ2-5; TRBD2 is a possible D gene (5 bases). The CDR3 has 17 amino acids. V lost 5 bases to trimming and J lost 11 bases, with 30 bases between them. Germline V gene lookup returns CDR1 MNHNS and CDR2 SASEGT. The CDR3 loop is CASSQNGPGKGIDEQYF. The CDR3, as DNA: TGTGCCAGCAGTCAGAACGGACCGGGAAAGGGTATCGATGAGCAGTACTTC.

The rearrangement links TRBV12-3 or TRBV12-4 to TRBJ2-3; TRBD2 might be the D (5 bases). The CDR3 loop spans 13 amino acids. V lost 6 bases and J lost 11, with 18 bases in between. The CDR3 region is CASRYENLGGQYF. Written as DNA, the CDR3 is TGTGCCAGCAGATACGAAAACCTCGGAGGGCAGTATTTT.

CDR3 loop: CASSQGYNEQYF. In DNA form, the CDR3 reads TGTGCCAGCAGTCAGGGATACAATGAGCAGTACTTC. This chain uses TRBV7-2 with TRBJ2-7; maybe TRBD1 (5 bases). CDR1 and CDR2 from the germline V gene are SGHTA and FQGNSA. The V end lost 6 bases, the J end lost 7 bases, and 13 bases lay between the germline ends. This CDR3 comprises 12 residues.

This clonotype was observed at least ten times. The CDR3 nucleotides are TGTGCCAGCAGTTTTCTAGGGTTATCCTACGAGCAGTACTTC. Protein: CASSFLGLSYEQYF. The chain joins TRBV28 to TRBJ2-7; no clear D gene. The CDR3 has 14 residues. The V gene lost 3 bases and the J gene lost 1 base, with 10 bases spanning the gap. CDR1 and CDR2 (germline): MDHEN, SYDVKM.

The J gene is TRBJ2-7, the V gene TRBV24-1; D is perhaps TRBD2 (6 bases). The CDR3 loop spans 14 amino acids. Germline V gives CDR1 KGHDR, CDR2 SFDVKD. Trimming cost V 3 bases and J 10 bases, with 18 bases left between them. The CDR3 region has the DNA TGTGCCACCAGTGATAAGGGACTTAAAGAGGCCCAGTACTTC. The encoded protein is CATSDKGLKEAQYF.

The chain couples TRBV5-1 to TRBJ1-1; D not certain. V was trimmed by 0 bases and J by 0 bases, leaving 9 bases between them. Germline V gives CDR1 SGHRS, CDR2 YFSETQ. The CDR3 totals 15 residues. The CDR3 nucleotides are TGCGCCAGCAGCTTGGGGACGCCGTTGAACACTGAAGCTTTCTTT. Its protein is CASSLGTPLNTEAFF.

The V and J genes are TRBV27 and TRBJ2-7, with D unresolved. The germline V gene encodes CDR1 MNHEY and CDR2 SMNVEV (reference sequence). V gave up 6 bases and J gave up 3 bases, with 12 bases separating them. The CDR3 contains 13 residues. The CDR3 nucleotides are TGTGCCAGCAGCCCTTCAACTTTCTACGAGCAGTACTTC. Protein product: CASSPSTFYEQYF.

J is TRBJ2-5 and V is TRBV29-1; D might be TRBD2 (6 bases). Per germline, CDR1 SQVTM and CDR2 ANQGSEA. V lost 0 bases and J 5 bases, leaving 10 bases between the germline ends. The CDR3 runs 13 residues. In DNA form, the CDR3 reads TGCAGCGTTGAAGAGGGGGGACCCGAGACCCAGTACTTC. Protein: CSVEEGGPETQYF.

This rearrangement joins TRBV11-2 to TRBJ2-5; 11 bases are shared with TRBD2. Germline CDR1 reads SGHAT; CDR2 reads FQNNGV. There are 14 residues in the CDR3. V shed 0 bases, J shed 9 bases, and the junction held 3 bases outside the gene matches. The CDR3 DNA is TGTGCCAGCAGCTTAGATACTAGCGGGAGCCCCCAGTACTTC. Its protein product is CASSLDTSGSPQYF.

This clonotype has only a few counts. This chain links TRBV21-1 with TRBJ2-7; the DNA was not compared with TRBD1, the D call given in the table. TRBV21-1 is shown as a pseudogene. The CDR3 extends over 18 amino acids. CDR3 region: CASSKEAGYRTCSYEQYF. The CDR3 nucleotides are TGTGCCAGCAGCAAAGAAGCAGGGTACAGGACCTGCTCCTACGAGCAGTACTTC.

The genes are TRBV18 and TRBJ1-4; TRBD1 agrees at 8 bases. Germline CDR1 is KGHSH and CDR2 is LQKENI. Trimming cost V 2 bases and J 7 bases; bases outside gene matches: 9. The CDR3 loop spans 16 amino acids. CDR3 sequence reads: CASSPSQGAFGEKLFF. The DNA for the CDR3 is TGTGCCAGCTCACCAAGCCAGGGGGCCTTTGGTGAAAAACTGTTTTTT.